These 26 T cell receptor beta chains were sequenced from one sample in a study of T-cell reconstitution after alpha-beta-depleted transplantation in children. The authors prepared the TCRbeta library with unique molecular identifiers. TCRdb independently ran MiXCR on the PCR reads; one entry per CDR3 protein. The sample comprises 45,000 to 50,000 distinct CDR3 sequences, about 47% of which are singletons, and less than 45% rests with the top ten. The sample consisted of peripheral blood, taken before TCRalphabeta/CD19-depleted stem cell transplant. The source of these receptors is a boy less than two years old with SCID, due to receive a stem cell transplant.

The genes are TRBV5-1 and TRBJ2-6; the match to TRBD1 covers 7 bases. The V and J ends lost 4 bases and 4 bases, in that order; junction bases with no gene match: 8. The CDR3 has 16 residues. The germline V gene encodes CDR1 SGHRS and CDR2 YFSETQ. CDR3 sequence (DNA): TGCGCCAGCAGCCGACCCCCGGGACAGGGGGCCAACGTCCTGACTTTC. Amino acids: CASSRPPGQGANVLTF.

V gene TRBV4-3 combines with J gene TRBJ2-5, with 10 bases identical to TRBD1. CDR3 length equals 15 residues. The trim removed 0 bases at V and 4 bases at J, leaving 2 bases unmatched. Germline V gives CDR1 LGHNA, CDR2 YSLEER. Written as DNA, the CDR3 is TGCGCCAGCAGCCAAGAGTGGACAGGGGGAGAGACCCAGTACTTC. Amino acid sequence: CASSQEWTGGETQYF.

The chain links TRBV12-3 or TRBV12-4 to TRBJ2-5; D unresolved. V was cut by 5 bases and J by 0 bases, with 7 bases left in between. The CDR3 is 13 residues long. The CDR3 spells CASSPPNQETQYF. The CDR3 DNA reads TGTGCCAGCAGTCCCCCTAACCAAGAGACCCAGTACTTC.

A single count supports this clonotype. J is TRBJ1-5 and V is TRBV20-1; D may be TRBD1 (5 bases). The CDR3 runs to 16 residues. With 3 bases removed from V and 0 bases from J, the gap between germline ends came to 15 bases. Per the germline V gene, CDR1 is DFQATT and CDR2 is SNEGSKA (reference sequence). The CDR3 region has the DNA TGCAGTGCTAGCGCGACAGAAGGTTCTAGCAATCAGCCCCAGCATTTT. It specifies CSASATEGSSNQPQHF.

V is TRBV19 and J is TRBJ1-5; perhaps TRBD1 as D (6 bases). The CDR3 is 15 amino acids. V was cut by 7 bases and J by 2 bases, with 15 bases left in between. The germline V gene has CDR1 LNHDA and CDR2 SQIVND (reference sequence). The CDR3 is CASKVGGAGNQPQHF. In DNA, the CDR3 is TGTGCCAGTAAGGTGGGGGGCGCGGGCAATCAGCCCCAGCATTTT.

This clonotype turned up a few times. This chain joins TRBV19 and TRBJ2-2, with D unclear. Trimming cost V 5 bases and J 4 bases, with 11 bases left between them. The CDR3 is 14 residues long. Germline V CDR1 and CDR2: LNHDA, SQIVND (reference sequence). This chain's CDR3 is CASSWQVSTGELFF. The CDR3 DNA reads TGTGCCAGTAGTTGGCAGGTATCCACCGGGGAGCTGTTTTTT.

This clonotype has just a few counts. The DNA for the CDR3 is TGCGCCAGCAGCCTCGGACAATCTCACAGGAACACTGAAGCTTTCTTT. Amino acid sequence: CASSLGQSHRNTEAFF. The chain employs TRBV5-1 and TRBJ1-1, with TRBD1 as a possible D gene (5 bases). The CDR3 length is 16 residues. Per germline, CDR1 SGHRS and CDR2 YFSETQ. Trimming cost V 4 bases and J 1 base, with 17 bases left between them.

This clonotype was found many times. The genes are TRBV5-6 and TRBJ2-7; D is undetermined. Germline V gene data show CDR1 as SGHDT and CDR2 as YYEEEE. Trimming removed 3 bases from V and 7 bases from J, with 17 bases in between. The CDR3 runs to 14 residues. Written as DNA, the CDR3 is TGTGCCAGCAGCTCGATCCGACAAGGCCCTGAGCAGTACTTC. Protein product: CASSSIRQGPEQYF. Complete variable domain (other parts from reference TRBV5-6 and TRBJ2-7): DAGVTQSPTHLIKTRGQQVTLRCSPKSGHDTVSWYQQALGQGPQFIFQYYEEEERQRGNFPDRFSGHQFPNYSSELNVNALLLGDSALYLCASSSIRQGPEQYFGPGTRLTVT.

The rearrangement uses TRBV7-2 and TRBJ2-3, with D possibly matching TRBD1 (6 bases). The V and J ends lost 1 base and 2 bases respectively, with 7 bases between them. The CDR3 is 14 amino acids. The germline V gene encodes CDR1 SGHTA and CDR2 FQGNSA. CDR3 DNA: TGTGCCAGCAGCTTAGGGACAGACACAGATACGCAGTATTTT. It codes for CASSLGTDTDTQYF.

V gene TRBV29-1 combines with J gene TRBJ2-3; D is unclear. Trimming cost V 0 bases and J 2 bases, with 12 bases left between them. CDR1 is SQVTM and CDR2 is ANQGSEA in the germline V gene. There are 15 residues in the CDR3. This CDR3 reads CSVEDEKRSTDTQYF. Written as DNA, the CDR3 is TGCAGCGTTGAAGATGAAAAGCGATCCACAGATACGCAGTATTTT.

J is TRBJ1-6 and V is TRBV7-3, with 9 bases lining up with TRBD1. Trimming at V came to 5 bases and at J to 7 bases, leaving 6 bases not matched to a gene. Germline assignment: CDR1 SGHTA and CDR2 FQGTGA. CDR3 length: 15 amino acids. Here the CDR3 DNA reads TGTGCCAGCAGCACCTCCGGGACAGGGAATTCACCCCTCCACTTT. Translated: CASSTSGTGNSPLHF.

The V call is TRBV6-1, the J call TRBJ2-6, with TRBD1 matching over 11 bases. The V gene's germline CDR1 is MNHNS and CDR2 SASEGT. CDR3 length: 16 residues. Germline trimming cut 8 bases from V and 4 bases from J; bases unmatched to any gene: 7. The CDR3, as DNA: TGTGCCAGCGGGGGGGACAGGGGGTACGGGGCCAACGTCCTGACTTTC. It yields the protein CASGGDRGYGANVLTF.

This clonotype was observed a few times. This chain connects TRBV27 to TRBJ1-3; possibly TRBD1 for D (5 bases). Trimming shortened V by 8 bases and J by 0 bases, and 17 bases separated the two germline ends. This CDR3 has 16 amino acids. CDR1 and CDR2 (germline): MNHEY, SMNVEV (reference sequence). CDR3 nucleotide sequence: TGTGCCAGCCGGGCGGGGGGGGTAGACTCTGGAAACACCATATATTTT. Its protein is CASRAGGVDSGNTIYF.

This clonotype showed up just once. This chain uses TRBV15 with TRBJ2-5, with D unresolved. The germline V gene has CDR1 LNHNV and CDR2 YYDKDF (reference sequence). With 8 bases removed from V and 3 bases from J, the gap between germline ends came to 13 bases. The length of the CDR3 is 13 residues. This chain's CDR3 is CATSGYDEETQYF. In DNA, the CDR3 is TGTGCCACCTCAGGTTACGACGAAGAGACCCAGTACTTC.

This clonotype was detected only a few times. The V gene is TRBV6-5, the J gene TRBJ1-5; 8 positions agree with TRBD1. The junction had 8 bases not matched to a gene; V was cut back by 5 bases and J by 2 bases. The CDR3 extends over 16 amino acids. Per germline, CDR1 MNHEY and CDR2 SVGAGI. CDR3: CASSTDRGMGNQPQHF. The DNA for the CDR3 is TGTGCCAGCAGTACCGACAGGGGAATGGGCAATCAGCCCCAGCATTTT.

V gene TRBV7-8 combines with J gene TRBJ2-7; TRBD1 matches 7 bases. Unmatched junction bases numbered 1, after V lost 3 bases and J lost 2 bases. The CDR3 is 13 amino acids. In germline, CDR1 is SGHVS, CDR2 FQNEAQ. The CDR3: CASSFDRAYEQYF. In DNA, the CDR3 is TGTGCCAGCAGCTTTGACAGGGCCTACGAGCAGTACTTC.

The chain carries TRBV12-3 or TRBV12-4 and TRBJ2-3; 14 bases are a match to TRBD2. Trimming removed 6 bases from V and 4 bases from J; junction bases left unmatched: 9. CDR3 length: 17 residues. The CDR3 reads CASRPGLAGGSPDTQYF. The CDR3 bases are TGTGCCAGCAGGCCCGGACTAGCGGGGGGATCGCCAGATACGCAGTATTTT.

The rearrangement links TRBV5-1 to TRBJ1-4; D not certain. This CDR3 has 16 residues. V was shortened by 5 bases and J by 0 bases, with 14 bases between the two germline ends. Germline assignment: CDR1 SGHRS and CDR2 YFSETQ. The CDR3 DNA follows: TGCGCCAGCAGAGCGGGCAGCTTCACAACTAATGAAAAACTGTTTTTT. It translates to CASRAGSFTTNEKLFF.

This clonotype has a handful of counts. This chain links TRBV7-2 with TRBJ2-1, with 9 bases identical to TRBD2. V lost 1 base, J lost 7 bases, and 11 bases stayed unmatched. Germline values: CDR1 SGHTA, CDR2 FQGNSA. The CDR3 totals 17 residues. The CDR3 spells CASSLVFGGGAGNEQFF. DNA of the CDR3: TGTGCCAGCAGCTTAGTTTTCGGCGGGGGGGCAGGGAATGAGCAGTTCTTC.

The CDR3, as DNA: TGTGCCAGCAGCTTGGCGGCTAGCGGGAGCACAGATACGCAGTATTTT. It specifies CASSLAASGSTDTQYF. This rearrangement joins TRBV5-6 to TRBJ2-3; 8 bases are shared with TRBD2. The V segment lost 0 bases and the J segment 0 bases; nucleotides outside the gene matches: 3. The CDR3 loop spans 16 amino acids. CDR1 and CDR2 (germline): SGHDT, YYEEEE.

In its sample, this clonotype ranks as medium-sized. V and J are TRBV5-1 and TRBJ2-1; TRBD2 aligns across 12 bases. The CDR3 sequence is 17 residues long. Germline CDR1 SGHRS, CDR2 YFSETQ. Trimming took 4 bases from V and 7 from J; bases not matched to a gene: 12. The CDR3 coding sequence is TGCGCCAGCAGCCTGTCGCCACTAGCGGGGGGTGGTAATGAGCAGTTCTTC. This gives the protein CASSLSPLAGGGNEQFF.

This sequence joins TRBV28 and TRBJ2-7, with D perhaps given as TRBD1 or TRBD2 (5 bases each). The germline V and J ends were trimmed by 6 bases and 4 bases, with 19 bases remaining between them. The CDR3 is 15 amino acids. CDR1 and CDR2 from the germline V gene are MDHEN and SYDVKM. The CDR3 here is CASRYTGTRTYEQYF. For the CDR3, the DNA is TGTGCCAGCAGGTACACCGGGACCCGGACGTACGAGCAGTACTTC.

The chain employs TRBV11-2 and TRBJ2-5; no definite D call. The germline V and J ends were trimmed by 1 base and 4 bases, with 10 bases remaining between them. In germline, CDR1 is SGHAT, CDR2 FQNNGV. CDR3 length: 14 amino acids. CDR3 bases: TGTGCCAGCAGCTTAGTGGGCCCTTTAGAGACCCAGTACTTC. Translating gives CASSLVGPLETQYF.

V and J are TRBV6-2 or TRBV6-3 and TRBJ2-7, with 9 bases fitting TRBD2. The J segment lost 2 bases and the V segment lost 2 bases, leaving 1 base of the junction unmatched. CDR1 and CDR2 (germline): MNHEY, SVGEGT. The CDR3 is 14 residues long. In DNA, the CDR3 is TGTGCCAGCAGTTACCGCGGGGGGGCCTACGAGCAGTACTTC. Translation: CASSYRGGAYEQYF.

The chain uses TRBV7-2 and TRBJ2-3, with 7 bases fitting TRBD2. Unmatched junction bases numbered 5, after V lost 3 bases and J lost 2 bases. Germline-derived CDR1 and CDR2 are SGHTA and FQGNSA. The CDR3 has 15 amino acids. Here the CDR3 DNA reads TGTGCCAGCAGCTTGACTAGCTTTTACACAGATACGCAGTATTTT. Protein product: CASSLTSFYTDTQYF. Together with reference TRBV7-2 and TRBJ2-3, the CDR3 gives the full variable domain: GAGVSQSPSNKVTEKGKDVELRCDPISGHTALYWYRQSLGQGLEFLIYFQGNSAPDKSGLPSDRFSAERTGGSVSTLTIQRTQQEDSAVYLCASSLTSFYTDTQYFGPGTRLTVL.

A few counts support this clonotype. The V gene is TRBV20-1, the J gene TRBJ2-7; 9 bases are shared with TRBD2. The V segment lost 6 bases and the J segment 2 bases; nucleotides outside the gene matches: 8. CDR1 is DFQATT, CDR2 SNEGSKA, per germline (reference sequence). This CDR3 contains 14 residues. CDR3 in amino acids: CSAPRGLATYEQYF. The DNA for the CDR3 is TGCAGTGCCCCGCGGGGACTAGCTACCTACGAGCAGTACTTC.